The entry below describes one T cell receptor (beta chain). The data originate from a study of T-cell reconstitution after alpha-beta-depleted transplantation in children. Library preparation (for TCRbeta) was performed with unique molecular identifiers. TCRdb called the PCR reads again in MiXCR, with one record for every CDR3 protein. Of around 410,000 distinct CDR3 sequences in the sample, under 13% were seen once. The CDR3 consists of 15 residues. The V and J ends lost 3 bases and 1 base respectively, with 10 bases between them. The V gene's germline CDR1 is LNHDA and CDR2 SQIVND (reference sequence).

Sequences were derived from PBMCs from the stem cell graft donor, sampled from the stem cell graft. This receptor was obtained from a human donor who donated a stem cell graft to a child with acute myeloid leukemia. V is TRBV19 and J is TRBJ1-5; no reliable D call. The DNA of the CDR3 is TGTGCCAGTAGTATGGTTCAGGCAAGCAATCAGCCCCAGCATTTT. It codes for CASSMVQASNQPQHF.